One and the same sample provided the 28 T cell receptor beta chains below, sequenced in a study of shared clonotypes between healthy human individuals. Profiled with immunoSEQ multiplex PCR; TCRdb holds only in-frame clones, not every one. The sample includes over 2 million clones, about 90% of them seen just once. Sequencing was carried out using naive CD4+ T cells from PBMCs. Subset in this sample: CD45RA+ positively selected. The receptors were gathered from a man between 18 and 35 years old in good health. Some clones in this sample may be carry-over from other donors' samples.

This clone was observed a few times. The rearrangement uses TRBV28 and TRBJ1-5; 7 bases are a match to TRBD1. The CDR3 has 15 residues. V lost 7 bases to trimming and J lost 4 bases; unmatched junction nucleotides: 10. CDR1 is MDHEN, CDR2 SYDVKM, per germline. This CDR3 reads CASTYRGKGNQPQHF. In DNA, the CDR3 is TGTGCCAGCACCTACAGGGGAAAGGGGAATCAGCCCCAGCATTTT.

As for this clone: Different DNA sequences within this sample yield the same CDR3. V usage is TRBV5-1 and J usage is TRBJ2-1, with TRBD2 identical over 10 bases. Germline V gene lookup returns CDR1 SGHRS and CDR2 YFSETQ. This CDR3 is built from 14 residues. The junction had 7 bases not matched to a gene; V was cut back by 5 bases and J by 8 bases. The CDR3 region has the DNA TGCGCCAGCAGTTTAGCGGGAGGCGGAGATGAGCAGTTCTTC. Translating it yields CASSLAGGGDEQFF.

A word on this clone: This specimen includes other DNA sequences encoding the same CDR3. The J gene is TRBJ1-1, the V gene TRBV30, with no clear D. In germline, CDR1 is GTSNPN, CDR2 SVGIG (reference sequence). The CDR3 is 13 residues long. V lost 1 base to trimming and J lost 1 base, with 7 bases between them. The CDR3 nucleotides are TGTGCCTGGAGTGGAGGAGGGAACACTGAAGCTTTCTTT. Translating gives CAWSGGGNTEAFF. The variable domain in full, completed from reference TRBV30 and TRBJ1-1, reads SQTIHQWPATLVQPVGSPLSLECTVEGTSNPNLYWYRQAAGRGLQLLFYSVGIGQISSEVPQNLSASRPQDRQFILSSKKLLLSDSGFYLCAWSGGGNTEAFFGQGTRLTVV.

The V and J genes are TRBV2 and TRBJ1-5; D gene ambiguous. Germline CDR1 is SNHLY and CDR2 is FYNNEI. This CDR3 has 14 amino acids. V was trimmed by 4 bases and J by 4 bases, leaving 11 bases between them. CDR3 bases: TGTGCCAGCAGTGGAGGGCTGGGAAATCAGCCCCAGCATTTT. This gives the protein CASSGGLGNQPQHF.

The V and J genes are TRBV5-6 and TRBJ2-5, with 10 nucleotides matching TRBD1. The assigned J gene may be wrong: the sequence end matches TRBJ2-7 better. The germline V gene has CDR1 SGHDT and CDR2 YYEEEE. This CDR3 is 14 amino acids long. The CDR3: CASSPRDRGHEQYF. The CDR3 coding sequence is TGTGCCAGCAGCCCCCGGGACAGGGGCCACGAGCAGTACTTC.

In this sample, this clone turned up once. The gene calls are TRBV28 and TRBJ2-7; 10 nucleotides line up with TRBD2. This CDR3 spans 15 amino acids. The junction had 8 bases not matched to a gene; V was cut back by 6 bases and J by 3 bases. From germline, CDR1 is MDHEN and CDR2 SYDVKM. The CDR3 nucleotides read TGTGCCAGCAGCTTGGGTTCTAGCGGGAGCTACGAGCAGTACTTC. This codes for CASSLGSSGSYEQYF.

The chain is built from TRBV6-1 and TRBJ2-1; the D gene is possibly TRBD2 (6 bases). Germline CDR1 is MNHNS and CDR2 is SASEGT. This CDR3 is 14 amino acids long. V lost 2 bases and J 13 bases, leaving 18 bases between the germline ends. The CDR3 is CASSERGYLSGQFF. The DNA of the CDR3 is TGTGCCAGCAGTGAACGGGGGTACTTAAGCGGTCAGTTCTTC.

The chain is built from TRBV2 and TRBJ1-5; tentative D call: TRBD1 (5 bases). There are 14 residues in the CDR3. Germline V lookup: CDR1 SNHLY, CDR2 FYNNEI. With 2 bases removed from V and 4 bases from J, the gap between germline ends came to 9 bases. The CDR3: CASSERQKNQPQHF. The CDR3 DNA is TGTGCCAGCAGTGAAAGACAGAAAAATCAGCCCCAGCATTTT.

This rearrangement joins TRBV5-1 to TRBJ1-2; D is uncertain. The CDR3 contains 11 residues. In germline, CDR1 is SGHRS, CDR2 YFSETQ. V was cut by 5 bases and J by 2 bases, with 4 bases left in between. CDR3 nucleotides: TGCGCCAGCAGGAGCAACTATGGCTACACCTTC. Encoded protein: CASRSNYGYTF.

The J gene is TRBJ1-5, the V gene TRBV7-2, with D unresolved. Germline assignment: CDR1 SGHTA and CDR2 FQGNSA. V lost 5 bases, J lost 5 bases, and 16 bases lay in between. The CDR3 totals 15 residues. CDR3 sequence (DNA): TGTGCCAGCAGCCCCGCGGACGCCGCCTATCAGCCCCAGCATTTT. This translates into CASSPADAAYQPQHF.

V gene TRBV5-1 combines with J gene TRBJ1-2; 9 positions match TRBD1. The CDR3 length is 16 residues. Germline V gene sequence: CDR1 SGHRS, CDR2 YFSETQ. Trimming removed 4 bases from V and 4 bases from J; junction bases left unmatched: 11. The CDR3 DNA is TGCGCCAGCAGCCCAACCTCGACAGGGGGGGTCTATGGCTACACCTTC. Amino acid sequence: CASSPTSTGGVYGYTF.

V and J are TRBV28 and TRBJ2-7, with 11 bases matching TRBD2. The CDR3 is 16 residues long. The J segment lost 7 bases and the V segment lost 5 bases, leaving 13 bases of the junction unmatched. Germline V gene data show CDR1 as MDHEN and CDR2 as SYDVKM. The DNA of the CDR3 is TGTGCCAGCAGTCCCCTCACTAGCGGGAGTCGAGGGGAGCAGTACTTC. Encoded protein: CASSPLTSGSRGEQYF.

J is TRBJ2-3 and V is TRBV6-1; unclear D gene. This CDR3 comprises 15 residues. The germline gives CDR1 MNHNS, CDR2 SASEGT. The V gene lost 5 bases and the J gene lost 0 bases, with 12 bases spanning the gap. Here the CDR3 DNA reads TGTGCCAGCAGTAGTGCACCCACTAGCACAGATACGCAGTATTTT. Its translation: CASSSAPTSTDTQYF.

The CDR3 DNA reads as TGTGCCAGCACCCCGAGCGGAGTCGGCAATGAGCAGTTCTTC. This sequence encodes CASTPSGVGNEQFF. This chain connects TRBV5-4 to TRBJ2-1; possibly TRBD2 for D (5 bases). Germline values: CDR1 SGHNT, CDR2 YYREEE (reference sequence). This CDR3 comprises 14 residues. Between the trimmed V and J ends, which lost 6 bases and 6 bases, there was a span of 16 bases. Variable domain in full (rest from reference TRBV5-4 and TRBJ2-1): ETGVTQSPTHLIKTRGQQVTLRCSSQSGHNTVSWYQQALGQGPQFIFQYYREEENGRGNFPPRFSGLQFPNYSSELNVNALELDDSALYLCASTPSGVGNEQFFGPGTRLTVL.

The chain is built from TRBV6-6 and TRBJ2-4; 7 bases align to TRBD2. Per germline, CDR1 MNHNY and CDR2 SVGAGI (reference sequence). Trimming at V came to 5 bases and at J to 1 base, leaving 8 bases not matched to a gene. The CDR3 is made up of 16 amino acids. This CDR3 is CASSRHAGAAKNIQYF. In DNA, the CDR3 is TGTGCCAGCAGTCGCCACGCGGGAGCGGCCAAAAACATTCAGTACTTC.

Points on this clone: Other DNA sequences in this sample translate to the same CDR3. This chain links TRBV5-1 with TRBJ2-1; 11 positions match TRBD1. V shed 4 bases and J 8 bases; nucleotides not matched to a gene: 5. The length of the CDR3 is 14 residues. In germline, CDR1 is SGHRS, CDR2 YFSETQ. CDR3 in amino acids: CASSPRTGGDEQFF. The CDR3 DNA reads TGCGCCAGCAGCCCACGGACAGGGGGCGATGAGCAGTTCTTC.

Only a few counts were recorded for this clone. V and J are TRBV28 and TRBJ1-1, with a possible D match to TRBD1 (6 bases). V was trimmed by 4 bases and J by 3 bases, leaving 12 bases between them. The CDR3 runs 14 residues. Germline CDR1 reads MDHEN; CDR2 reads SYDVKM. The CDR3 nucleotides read TGTGCCAGCAGTTCACAGGGCACGTACACTGAAGCTTTCTTT. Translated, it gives CASSSQGTYTEAFF.

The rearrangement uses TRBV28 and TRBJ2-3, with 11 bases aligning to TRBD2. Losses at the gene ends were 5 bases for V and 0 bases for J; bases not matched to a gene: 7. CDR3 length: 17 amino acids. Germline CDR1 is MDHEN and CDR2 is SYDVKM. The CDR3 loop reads CASSAGTSGPSTDTQYF. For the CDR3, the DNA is TGTGCCAGCAGTGCCGGGACTAGCGGTCCTAGCACAGATACGCAGTATTTT.

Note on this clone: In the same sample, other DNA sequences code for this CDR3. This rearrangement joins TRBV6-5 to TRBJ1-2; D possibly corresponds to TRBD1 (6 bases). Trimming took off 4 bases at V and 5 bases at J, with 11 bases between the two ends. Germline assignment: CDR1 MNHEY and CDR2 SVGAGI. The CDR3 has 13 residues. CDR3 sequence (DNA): TGTGCCAGCAGTTCGTCCAGGGGATATGGCTACACCTTC. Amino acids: CASSSSRGYGYTF.

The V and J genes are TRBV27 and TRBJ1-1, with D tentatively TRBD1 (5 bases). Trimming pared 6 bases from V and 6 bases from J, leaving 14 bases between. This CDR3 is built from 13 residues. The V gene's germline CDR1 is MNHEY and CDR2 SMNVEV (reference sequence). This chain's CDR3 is CASRGLSGAEAFF. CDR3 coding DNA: TGTGCCAGCAGGGGGCTTTCTGGGGCTGAAGCTTTCTTT.

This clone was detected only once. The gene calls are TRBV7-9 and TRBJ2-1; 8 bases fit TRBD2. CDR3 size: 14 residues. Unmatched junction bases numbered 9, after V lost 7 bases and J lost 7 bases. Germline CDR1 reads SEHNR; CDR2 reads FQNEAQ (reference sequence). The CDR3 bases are TGTGCCAGCATCCTACTAGCGGCTTCTAATGAGCAGTTCTTC. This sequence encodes CASILLAASNEQFF.

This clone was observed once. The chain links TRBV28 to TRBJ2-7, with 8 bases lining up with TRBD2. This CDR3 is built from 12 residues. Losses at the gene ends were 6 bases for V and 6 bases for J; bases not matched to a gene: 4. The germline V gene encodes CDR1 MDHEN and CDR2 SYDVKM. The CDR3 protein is CASSAGRGEQYF. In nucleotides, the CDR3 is TGTGCCAGCAGCGCCGGGAGGGGCGAGCAGTACTTC.

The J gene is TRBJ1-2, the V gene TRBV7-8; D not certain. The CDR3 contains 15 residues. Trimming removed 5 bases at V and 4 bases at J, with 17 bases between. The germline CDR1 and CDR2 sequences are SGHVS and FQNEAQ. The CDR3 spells CASSPWVIGGYGYTF. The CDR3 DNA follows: TGTGCCAGCAGCCCTTGGGTGATCGGCGGCTATGGCTACACCTTC.

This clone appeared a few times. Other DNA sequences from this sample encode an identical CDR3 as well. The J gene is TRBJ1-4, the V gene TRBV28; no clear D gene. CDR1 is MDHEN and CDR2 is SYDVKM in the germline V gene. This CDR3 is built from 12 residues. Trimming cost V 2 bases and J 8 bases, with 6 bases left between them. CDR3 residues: CASSLRGEKLFF. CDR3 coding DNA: TGTGCCAGCAGTTTAAGAGGGGAAAAACTGTTTTTT. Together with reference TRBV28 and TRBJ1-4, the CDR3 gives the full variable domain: DVKVTQSSRYLVKRTGEKVFLECVQDMDHENMFWYRQDPGLGLRLIYFSYDVKMKEKGDIPEGYSVSREKKERFSLILESASTNQTSMYLCASSLRGEKLFFGSGTQLSVL.

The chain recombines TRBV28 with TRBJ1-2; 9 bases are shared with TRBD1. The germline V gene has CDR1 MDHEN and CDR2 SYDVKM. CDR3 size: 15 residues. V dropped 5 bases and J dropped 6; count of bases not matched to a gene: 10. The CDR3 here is CASSTPGQGRHGYTF. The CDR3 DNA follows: TGTGCCAGCAGTACCCCGGGACAGGGAAGACATGGCTACACCTTC.

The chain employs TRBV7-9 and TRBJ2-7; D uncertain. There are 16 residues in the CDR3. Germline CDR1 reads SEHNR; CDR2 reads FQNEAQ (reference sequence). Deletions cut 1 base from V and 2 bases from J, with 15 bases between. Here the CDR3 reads CASSLGPRINPYEQYF. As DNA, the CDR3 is TGTGCCAGCAGCTTAGGTCCCAGAATTAATCCCTACGAGCAGTACTTC.

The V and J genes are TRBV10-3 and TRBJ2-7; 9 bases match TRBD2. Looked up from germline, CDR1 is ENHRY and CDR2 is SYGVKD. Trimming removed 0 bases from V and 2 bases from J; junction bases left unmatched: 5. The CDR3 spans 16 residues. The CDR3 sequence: CAISESLSSGTYEQYF. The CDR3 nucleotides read TGTGCCATCAGTGAGTCGTTGTCTAGCGGGACCTACGAGCAGTACTTC.

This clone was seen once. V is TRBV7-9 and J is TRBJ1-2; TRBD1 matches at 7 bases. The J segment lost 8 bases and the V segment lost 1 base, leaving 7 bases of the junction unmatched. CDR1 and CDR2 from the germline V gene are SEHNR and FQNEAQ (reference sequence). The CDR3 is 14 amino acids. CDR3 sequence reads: CASSLVSGGGGYTF. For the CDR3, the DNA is TGTGCCAGCAGCTTAGTGTCAGGGGGAGGAGGCTACACCTTC.